This T cell receptor beta chain was recorded in a study of T cells in Graves' hyperthyroidism and ophthalmopathy. From RNA transcripts, TCR beta CDR3 regions were amplified. An initial round of RT-PCR targeting the TCR CDR3 relied on the HTBI primer set. From the multiplex PCR reads, TCRdb called clonotypes with MiXCR, one entry per CDR3 protein. The sample shows roughly 500,000 distinct CDR3 sequences, over 45% of them seen only once. Germline loops: CDR1 LGHNA, CDR2 YSLEER. V lost 0 bases, J lost 3 bases, and 19 bases lay in between. The CDR3 is 18 residues long. This clonotype occurred many times. Its antigen is unidentified. Study conclusions and caveats: Researchers found most expanded thyroid clonotypes above 0.001 in blood as well.

Specimen: peripheral blood or thyroid tissue (not recorded which). The clonotype was recovered from an adult woman with Graves' disease, either hyperthyroidism or ophthalmopathy (not recorded which). This chain links TRBV4-3 with TRBJ2-3, with a tentative D call TRBD2 (7 bases). In nucleotides, the CDR3 is TGCGCCAGCAGCCAAGACCCCCAGGGGAGGGTAGGGACAGATACGCAGTATTTT. It codes for CASSQDPQGRVGTDTQYF.